The rows below give T cell receptor beta chains drawn from one sample of a study of cytomegalovirus exposure and HLA in healthy donors. Sequencing used immunoSEQ multiplex PCR; TCRdb keeps in-frame clones, though not all of them. The sample lists roughly 180,000 clones; around four fifths were seen once. Specimen: PBMCs. The receptor set was obtained from a man aged 25 to 40 in good health and CMV-seronegative. Both conserved end residues are trimmed from each CDR3.

V gene: TRBV6-5
J gene: TRBJ2-7
CDR3 protein: ASSGTRAYEQY

V gene: TRBV4-2
J gene: TRBJ2-1
CDR3 protein: ASSRYGTSSYNEQF

V gene: TRBV10-1
J gene: TRBJ2-7
CDR3 protein: ASSESGTEPYEQY

V gene: TRBV7-7
J gene: TRBJ2-1
CDR3 protein: ASSLAGTSGRFPHEQF

V gene: TRBV2
J gene: TRBJ1-3
CDR3 protein: ASSQSGIPLTSGNTIY

V gene: TRBV11-2
J gene: TRBJ2-3
CDR3 protein: ASSGDSGGSTDTQY

V gene: TRBV5-1
J gene: -
CDR3 protein: ASSFRAGSYEQY

V gene: TRBV6-5
J gene: TRBJ1-5
CDR3 protein: ASSRKTGVREPQH

V gene: TRBV6-5
J gene: TRBJ1-3
CDR3 protein: ASSLGQALRNTIY

V gene: TRBV6-1
J gene: TRBJ1-5
CDR3 protein: ASLKTGFDQPQH

V gene: TRBV9
J gene: TRBJ2-3
CDR3 protein: ASSGPGGRAGDTQY

V gene: TRBV5-6
J gene: TRBJ2-2
CDR3 protein: ASSLYTSSGELF

V gene: TRBV27
J gene: TRBJ2-5
CDR3 protein: ASSPGLAGELGRVETQY

V gene: TRBV9
J gene: TRBJ2-3
CDR3 protein: ASSVAGGSSTDTQY

V gene: TRBV5-1
J gene: TRBJ2-3
CDR3 protein: ASSPRGEGPDTQY

V gene: TRBV6-5
J gene: TRBJ1-6
CDR3 protein: ATRGGNSPLH

V gene: TRBV29-1
J gene: TRBJ1-5
CDR3 protein: SASRGGRDQPQH

V gene: TRBV11-3
J gene: TRBJ2-2
CDR3 protein: ASSPRTGTLNTGELF

V gene: TRBV13
J gene: TRBJ2-5
CDR3 protein: ASSRSSQETQY

V gene: TRBV6-5
J gene: TRBJ2-7
CDR3 protein: ASSSLYEQY

V gene: TRBV5-6
J gene: TRBJ2-1
CDR3 protein: ASSSTGEIYNEQF

V gene: TRBV7-9
J gene: TRBJ2-7
CDR3 protein: ASSSTGPLSYEQY

V gene: TRBV15
J gene: TRBJ1-2
CDR3 protein: ATSRDQVANYGYT

V gene: TRBV28
J gene: TRBJ1-5
CDR3 protein: ASSLTAGLSNQPQH

V gene: TRBV30
J gene: TRBJ2-1
CDR3 protein: AWRTSGSYNEQF

V gene: TRBV4-1
J gene: TRBJ2-3
CDR3 protein: ASSPRQGAPDTQY

V gene: TRBV9
J gene: TRBJ1-2
CDR3 protein: ASSLTGGNYGYT

V gene: TRBV18
J gene: TRBJ2-5
CDR3 protein: ASSQTLLTGGAQETQY

V gene: TRBV6-6
J gene: TRBJ1-2
CDR3 protein: ASSYSSRTGNGYT

V gene: TRBV6-5
J gene: TRBJ2-5
CDR3 protein: ASRGQGLGLY

V gene: TRBV30
J gene: TRBJ2-7
CDR3 protein: AWSVGGEQY

V gene: TRBV7-3
J gene: TRBJ2-2
CDR3 protein: ASSLKPTDTGELF

V gene: TRBV7-2
J gene: TRBJ2-5
CDR3 protein: ASSARLAGDLETQY

V gene: TRBV5-8
J gene: TRBJ1-3
CDR3 protein: ASSLGTGPRISGNTIY

V gene: TRBV15
J gene: TRBJ1-5
CDR3 protein: ATSPDSNSNQPQH

V gene: TRBV29-1
J gene: TRBJ1-1
CDR3 protein: SGGGPTTTEAL

V gene: TRBV25-1
J gene: TRBJ1-1
CDR3 protein: ASSEQGANTEAF

V gene: TRBV15
J gene: TRBJ2-2
CDR3 protein: ATSRGRAEITGELF

V gene: TRBV10-3
J gene: TRBJ2-2
CDR3 protein: AISGQGGELF

V gene: TRBV7-2
J gene: TRBJ2-2
CDR3 protein: ASKGGGPPGELF

V gene: TRBV7-9
J gene: TRBJ1-5
CDR3 protein: ASSRLGGSNQPQH

V gene: TRBV19
J gene: TRBJ2-2
CDR3 protein: ASNLGQDNTGELF

V gene: TRBV18
J gene: TRBJ1-2
CDR3 protein: ASSPSVGVYYGYT

V gene: TRBV6-8
J gene: TRBJ1-5
CDR3 protein: ASSPGPQH

V gene: TRBV10-1
J gene: TRBJ2-1
CDR3 protein: ARGLAGGLDNEQF

V gene: TRBV7-2
J gene: TRBJ1-5
CDR3 protein: ASSLGQGNQPQH

V gene: TRBV11-2
J gene: TRBJ2-2
CDR3 protein: ASSSMTRRELF

V gene: TRBV5-1
J gene: TRBJ2-7
CDR3 protein: ASSLGGGPTYEQY

V gene: TRBV7-8
J gene: TRBJ2-2
CDR3 protein: ASSPGQGANTGELF

V gene: TRBV4-1
J gene: TRBJ2-7
CDR3 protein: ASSLRQGGYEQY

V gene: TRBV5-6
J gene: TRBJ2-4
CDR3 protein: ASNPSQAGASLAKNIQY

V gene: TRBV7-3
J gene: TRBJ2-7
CDR3 protein: ASSLMGGGTYEQY